The present entry profiles one T cell receptor beta chain with its context. What it binds is not known. The sample comes from a study of T cells in Graves' hyperthyroidism and ophthalmopathy. There were TCR beta CDR3 regions amplified from RNA transcripts. During a first-round RT-PCR of the TCR CDR3, the HTBI primer set was used. MiXCR, applied by TCRdb to the multiplex PCR reads, yields one record per CDR3 protein. This sample yields hundreds of thousands of distinct CDR3 sequences, of which under 15% are seen a single time; less than 15% belongs to the top ten. Trimming stripped 7 bases from V and 4 bases from J, with 13 bases between. The germline CDR1 and CDR2 sequences are SQVTM and ANQGSEA. The CDR3 is 13 residues long. Study-wide results and caveats: The model anticipated ophthalmopathy a median about six months pre-onset.

Patients were excluded for uncontrolled infection, other autoimmune disease, pregnancy or lactation. Based on clinical symptoms, serum thyroxine and TRAb, thyroid ultrasound and orbital computed tomography, diagnoses were reached. The sequence was collected from a young man with Graves' ophthalmopathy. The chain joins TRBV29-1 to TRBJ2-2; tentative D call: TRBD2 (7 bases). Input material: blood. CDR3 DNA: TGCAGCGCGAGGGGGGGAGTCACCGGGGAGCTGTTTTTT. The encoded protein is CSARGGVTGELFF.